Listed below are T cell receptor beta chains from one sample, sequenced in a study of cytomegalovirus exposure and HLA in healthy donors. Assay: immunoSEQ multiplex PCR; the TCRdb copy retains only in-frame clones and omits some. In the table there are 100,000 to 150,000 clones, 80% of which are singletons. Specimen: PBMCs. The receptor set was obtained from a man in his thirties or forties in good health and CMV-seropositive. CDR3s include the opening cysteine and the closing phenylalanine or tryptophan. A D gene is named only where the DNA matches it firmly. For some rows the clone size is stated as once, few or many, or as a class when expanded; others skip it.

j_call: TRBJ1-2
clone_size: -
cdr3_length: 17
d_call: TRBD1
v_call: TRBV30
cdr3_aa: CAWSGGTGGSGDYGYTF
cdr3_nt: TGTGCCTGGAGCGGAGGGACAGGGGGTTCGGGGGACTATGGCTACACCTTC

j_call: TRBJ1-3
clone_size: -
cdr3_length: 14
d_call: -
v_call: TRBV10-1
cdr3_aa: CASIGARGGNTIYF
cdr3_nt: TGCGCCAGCATCGGGGCCAGGGGTGGAAACACCATATATTTT

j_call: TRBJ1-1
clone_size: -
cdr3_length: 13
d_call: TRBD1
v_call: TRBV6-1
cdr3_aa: CAGGQGANTEAFF
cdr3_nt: TGTGCCGGGGGACAGGGGGCGAACACTGAAGCTTTCTTT

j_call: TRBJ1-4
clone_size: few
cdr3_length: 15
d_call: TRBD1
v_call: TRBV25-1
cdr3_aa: CASSDRTGGAKKLFF
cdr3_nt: TGTGCCAGCAGTGATCGGACAGGGGGCGCAAAAAAACTGTTTTTT

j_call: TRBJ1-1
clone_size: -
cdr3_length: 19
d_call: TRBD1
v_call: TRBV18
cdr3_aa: CASSLEPGQGAGMNTEAFF
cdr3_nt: TGTGCCAGCTCACTAGAACCGGGACAGGGGGCCGGGATGAACACTGAAGCTTTCTTT

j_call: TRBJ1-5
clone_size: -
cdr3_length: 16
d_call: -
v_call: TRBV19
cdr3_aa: CASSGHKGGSNQPQHF
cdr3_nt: TGTGCCAGTAGTGGACATAAGGGGGGGAGCAATCAGCCCCAGCATTTT

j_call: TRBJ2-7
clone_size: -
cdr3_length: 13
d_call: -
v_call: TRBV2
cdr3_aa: CASSLTESYEQYF
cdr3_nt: TGTGCCAGCAGCCTCACAGAAAGCTACGAGCAGTACTTC

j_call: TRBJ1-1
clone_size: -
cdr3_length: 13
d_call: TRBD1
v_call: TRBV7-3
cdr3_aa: CASSSQGATEAFF
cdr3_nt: TGTGCCAGCAGCTCCCAGGGGGCTACTGAAGCTTTCTTT

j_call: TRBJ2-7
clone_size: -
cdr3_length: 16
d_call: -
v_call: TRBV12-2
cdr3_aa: CASRPPSGQLNYEQYF
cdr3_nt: TGTGCAAGTCGCCCTCCCTCGGGACAGCTAAACTACGAGCAGTACTTC

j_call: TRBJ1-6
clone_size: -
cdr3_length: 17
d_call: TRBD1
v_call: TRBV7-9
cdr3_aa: CSSSLGGTGGINSPLHF
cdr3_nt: TGTTCCAGCAGCTTAGGTGGGACAGGGGGTATTAATTCACCCCTCCACTTT

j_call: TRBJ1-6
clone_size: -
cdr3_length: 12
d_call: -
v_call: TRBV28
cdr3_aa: CASRDTHSPLHF
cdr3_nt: TGTGCCAGCAGAGACACACATTCACCCCTCCACTTT

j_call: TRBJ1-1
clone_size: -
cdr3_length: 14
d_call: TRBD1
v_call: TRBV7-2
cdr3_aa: CASSLVQGAGEAFF
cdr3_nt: TGTGCCAGCAGCTTGGTACAGGGGGCAGGTGAAGCTTTCTTT

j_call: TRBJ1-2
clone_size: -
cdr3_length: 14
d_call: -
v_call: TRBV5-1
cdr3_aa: CASSQNTLSYGYTF
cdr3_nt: TGCGCCAGCAGCCAAAACACGTTAAGCTATGGCTACACCTTC

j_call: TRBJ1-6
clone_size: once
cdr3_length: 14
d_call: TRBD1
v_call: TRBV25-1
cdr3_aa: CASTPRTGGSPLHF
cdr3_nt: TGTGCCAGCACCCCTAGAACAGGGGGTTCACCCCTCCACTTT